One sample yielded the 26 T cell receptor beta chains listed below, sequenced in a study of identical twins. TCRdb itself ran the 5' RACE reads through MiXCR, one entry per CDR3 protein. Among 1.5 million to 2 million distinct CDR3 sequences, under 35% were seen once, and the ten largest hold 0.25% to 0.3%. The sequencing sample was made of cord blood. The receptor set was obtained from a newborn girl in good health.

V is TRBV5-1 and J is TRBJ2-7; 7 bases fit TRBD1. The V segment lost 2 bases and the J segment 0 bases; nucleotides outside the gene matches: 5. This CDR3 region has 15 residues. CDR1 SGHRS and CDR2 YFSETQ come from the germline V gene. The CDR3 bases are TGCGCCAGCAGCTTCTCCCGGGACAGCTCCTACGAGCAGTACTTC. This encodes CASSFSRDSSYEQYF. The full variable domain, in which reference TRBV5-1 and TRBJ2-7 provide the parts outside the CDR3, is KAGVTQTPRYLIKTRGQQVTLSCSPISGHRSVSWYQQTPGQGLQFLFEYFSETQRNKGNFPGRFSGRQFSNSRSEMNVSTLELGDSALYLCASSFSRDSSYEQYFGPGTRLTVT.

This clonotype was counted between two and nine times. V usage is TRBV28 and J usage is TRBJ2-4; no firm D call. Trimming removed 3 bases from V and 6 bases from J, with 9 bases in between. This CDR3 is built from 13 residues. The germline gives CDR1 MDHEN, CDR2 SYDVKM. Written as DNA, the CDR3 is TGTGCCAGCAGTTTCTCCGATCTAAACATTCAGTACTTC. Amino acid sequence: CASSFSDLNIQYF.

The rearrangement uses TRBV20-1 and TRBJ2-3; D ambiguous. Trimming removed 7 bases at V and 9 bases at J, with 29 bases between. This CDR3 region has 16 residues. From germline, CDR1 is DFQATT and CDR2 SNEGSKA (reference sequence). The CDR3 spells CSVSPGMSAYTRTQYF. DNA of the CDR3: TGCAGTGTAAGCCCCGGTATGTCCGCCTATACCCGAACGCAGTATTTT.

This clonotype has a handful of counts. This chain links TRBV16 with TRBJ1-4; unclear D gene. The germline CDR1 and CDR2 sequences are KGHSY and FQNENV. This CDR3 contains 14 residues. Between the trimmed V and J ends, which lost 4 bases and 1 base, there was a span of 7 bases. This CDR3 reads CASSRALTNEKLFF. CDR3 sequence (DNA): TGTGCCAGCAGCCGAGCCTTAACTAATGAAAAACTGTTTTTT.

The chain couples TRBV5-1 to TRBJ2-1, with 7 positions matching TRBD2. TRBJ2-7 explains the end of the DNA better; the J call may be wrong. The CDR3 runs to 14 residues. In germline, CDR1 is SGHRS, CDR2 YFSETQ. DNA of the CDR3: TGCGCCAGCCCCGGGAGGAACTCCTACAATGAGCAGTACTTC. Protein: CASPGRNSYNEQYF.

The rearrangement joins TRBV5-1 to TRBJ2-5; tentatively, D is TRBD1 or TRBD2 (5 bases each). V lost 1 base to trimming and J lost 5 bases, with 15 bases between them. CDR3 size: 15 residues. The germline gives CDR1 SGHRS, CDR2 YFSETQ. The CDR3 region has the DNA TGCGCCAGCAGCTTGCGGGGACCCTCAGGGGAGACCCAGTACTTC. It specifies CASSLRGPSGETQYF. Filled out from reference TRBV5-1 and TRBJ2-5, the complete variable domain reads KAGVTQTPRYLIKTRGQQVTLSCSPISGHRSVSWYQQTPGQGLQFLFEYFSETQRNKGNFPGRFSGRQFSNSRSEMNVSTLELGDSALYLCASSLRGPSGETQYFGPGTRLLVL.

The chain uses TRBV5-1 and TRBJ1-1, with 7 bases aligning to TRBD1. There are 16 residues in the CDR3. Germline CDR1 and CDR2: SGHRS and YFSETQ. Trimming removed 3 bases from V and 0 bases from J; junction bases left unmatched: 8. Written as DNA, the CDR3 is TGCGCCAGCAGCTCGAGTCGACAGGGACTGAACACTGAAGCTTTCTTT. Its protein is CASSSSRQGLNTEAFF.

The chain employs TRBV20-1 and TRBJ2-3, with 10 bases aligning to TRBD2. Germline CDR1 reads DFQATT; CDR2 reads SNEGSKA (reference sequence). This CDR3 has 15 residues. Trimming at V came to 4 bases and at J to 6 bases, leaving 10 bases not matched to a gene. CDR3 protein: CSATNLAGAWDTQYF. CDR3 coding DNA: TGCAGTGCTACGAACCTAGCGGGAGCTTGGGATACGCAGTATTTT.

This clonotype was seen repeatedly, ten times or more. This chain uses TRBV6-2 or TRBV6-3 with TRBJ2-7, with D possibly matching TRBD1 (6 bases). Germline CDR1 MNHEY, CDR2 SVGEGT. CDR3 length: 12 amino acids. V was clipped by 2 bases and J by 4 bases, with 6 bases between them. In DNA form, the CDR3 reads TGTGCCAGCAGTTACGGGACATACGAGCAGTACTTC. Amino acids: CASSYGTYEQYF.

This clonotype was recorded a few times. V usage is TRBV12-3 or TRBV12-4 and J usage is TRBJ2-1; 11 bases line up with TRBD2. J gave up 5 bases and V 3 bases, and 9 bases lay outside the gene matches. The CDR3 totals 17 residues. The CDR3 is CASSFALGTSGNNEQFF. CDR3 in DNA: TGTGCCAGCAGTTTTGCCCTGGGGACTAGCGGCAACAATGAGCAGTTCTTC.

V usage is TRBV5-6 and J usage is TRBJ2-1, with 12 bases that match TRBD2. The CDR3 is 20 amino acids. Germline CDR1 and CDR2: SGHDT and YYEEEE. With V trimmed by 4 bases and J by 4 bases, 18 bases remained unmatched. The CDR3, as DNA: TGTGCCAGCAGCCCCTACGGACTAGCGGGATTCCGAACCCTTTACAATGAGCAGTTCTTC. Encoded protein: CASSPYGLAGFRTLYNEQFF.

CDR3 in amino acids: CASSPLTSGYHNEQFF. DNA of the CDR3: TGTGCCAGCAGTCCCCTTACTAGCGGGTATCACAATGAGCAGTTCTTC. The chain is built from TRBV28 and TRBJ2-1, with 9 bases aligning to TRBD2. V was pared by 5 bases and J by 5 bases, with 10 bases of the junction left unmatched. In germline, CDR1 is MDHEN, CDR2 SYDVKM. The CDR3 extends over 16 amino acids.

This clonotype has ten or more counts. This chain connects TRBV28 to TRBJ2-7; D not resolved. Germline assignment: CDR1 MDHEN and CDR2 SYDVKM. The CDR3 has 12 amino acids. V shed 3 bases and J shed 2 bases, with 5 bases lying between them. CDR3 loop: CASSFAPYEQYF. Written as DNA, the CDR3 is TGTGCCAGCAGTTTCGCTCCCTACGAGCAGTACTTC.

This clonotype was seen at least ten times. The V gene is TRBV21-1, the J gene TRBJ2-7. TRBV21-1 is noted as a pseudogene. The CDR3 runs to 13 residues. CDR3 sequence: CASSRQIHYEQYF. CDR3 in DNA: TGTGCCAGCAGCAGACAAATTCACTACGAGCAGTACTTC.

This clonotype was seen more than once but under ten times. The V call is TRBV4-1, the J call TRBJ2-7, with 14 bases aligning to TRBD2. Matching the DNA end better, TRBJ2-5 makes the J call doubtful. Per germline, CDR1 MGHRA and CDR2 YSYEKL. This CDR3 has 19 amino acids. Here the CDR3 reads CASSPSGTSGRWAAETQYF. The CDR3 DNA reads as TGCGCCAGCAGCCCCTCCGGGACTAGCGGGAGATGGGCGGCGGAGACCCAGTACTTC.

The CDR3 is CASRPLGQGYTGELFF. The DNA of the CDR3 is TGTGCCAGCAGACCATTGGGACAGGGGTACACCGGGGAGCTGTTTTTT. V is TRBV13 and J is TRBJ2-2; TRBD1 matches at 10 bases. The V gene's germline CDR1 is PRHDT and CDR2 FYEKMQ (reference sequence). V was clipped by 6 bases and J by 3 bases; unmatched bases: 7. The CDR3 is 16 residues long.

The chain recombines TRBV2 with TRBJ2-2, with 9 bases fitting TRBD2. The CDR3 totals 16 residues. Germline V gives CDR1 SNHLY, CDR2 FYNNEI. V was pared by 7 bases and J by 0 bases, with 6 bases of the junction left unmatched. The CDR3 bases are TGTGCCAGCATCTCTAGCGGGGCCGCGAACACCGGGGAGCTGTTTTTT. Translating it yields CASISSGAANTGELFF.

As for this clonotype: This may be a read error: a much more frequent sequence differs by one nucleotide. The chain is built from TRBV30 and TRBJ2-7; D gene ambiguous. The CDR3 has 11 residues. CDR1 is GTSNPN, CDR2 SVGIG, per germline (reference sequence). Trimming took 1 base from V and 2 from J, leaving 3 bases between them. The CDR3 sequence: CAWSETYEQYF. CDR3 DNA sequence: TGTGCCTGGAGTGAGACCTACGAGCAGTACTTC.

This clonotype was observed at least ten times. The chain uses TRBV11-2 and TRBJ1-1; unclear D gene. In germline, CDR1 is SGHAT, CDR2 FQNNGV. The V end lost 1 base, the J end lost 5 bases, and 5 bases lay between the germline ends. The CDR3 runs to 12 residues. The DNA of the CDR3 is TGTGCCAGCAGCTTAGGGACGACTGAAGCTTTCTTT. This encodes CASSLGTTEAFF.

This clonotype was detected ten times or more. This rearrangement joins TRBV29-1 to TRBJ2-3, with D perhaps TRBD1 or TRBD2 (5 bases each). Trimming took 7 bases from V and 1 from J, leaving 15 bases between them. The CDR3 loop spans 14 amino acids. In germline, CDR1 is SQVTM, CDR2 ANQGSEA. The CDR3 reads CSAPYGGGTDTQYF. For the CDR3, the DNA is TGCAGCGCCCCATATGGGGGAGGCACAGATACGCAGTATTTT.

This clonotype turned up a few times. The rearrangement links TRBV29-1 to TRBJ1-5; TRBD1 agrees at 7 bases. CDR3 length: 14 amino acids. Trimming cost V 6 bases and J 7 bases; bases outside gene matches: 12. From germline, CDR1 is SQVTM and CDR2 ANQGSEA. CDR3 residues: CSVRDREEGQPQHF. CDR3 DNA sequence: TGCAGCGTCCGGGACAGAGAGGAAGGCCAGCCCCAGCATTTT.

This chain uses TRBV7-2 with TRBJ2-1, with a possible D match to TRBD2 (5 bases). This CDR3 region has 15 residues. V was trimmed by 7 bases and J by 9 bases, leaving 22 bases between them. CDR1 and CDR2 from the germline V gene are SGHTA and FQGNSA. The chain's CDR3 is CASTTPMTRDAEQFF. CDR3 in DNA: TGTGCCAGCACCACTCCAATGACGAGGGATGCTGAGCAGTTCTTC.

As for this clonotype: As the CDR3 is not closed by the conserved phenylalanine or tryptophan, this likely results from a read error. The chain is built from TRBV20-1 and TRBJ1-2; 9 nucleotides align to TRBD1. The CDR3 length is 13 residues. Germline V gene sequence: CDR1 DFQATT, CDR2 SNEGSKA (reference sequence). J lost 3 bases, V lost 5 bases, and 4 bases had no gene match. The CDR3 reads CSARRDRDYGYTL. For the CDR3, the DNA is TGCAGTGCTCGGAGGGACAGGGACTATGGCTACACCCTC.

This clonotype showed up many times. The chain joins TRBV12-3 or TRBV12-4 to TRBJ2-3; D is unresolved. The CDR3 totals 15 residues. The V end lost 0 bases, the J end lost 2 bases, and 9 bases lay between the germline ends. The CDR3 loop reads CASSLALLPTDTQYF. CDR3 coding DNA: TGTGCCAGCAGTTTAGCCCTACTGCCCACAGATACGCAGTATTTT.

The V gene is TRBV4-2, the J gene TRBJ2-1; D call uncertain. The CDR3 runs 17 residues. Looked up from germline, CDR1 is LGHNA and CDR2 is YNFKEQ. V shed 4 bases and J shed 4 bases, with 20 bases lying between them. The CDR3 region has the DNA TGTGCCAGCAGCCGAGATCCGCTCTTGAACCAGTACAATGAGCAGTTCTTC. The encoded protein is CASSRDPLLNQYNEQFF.

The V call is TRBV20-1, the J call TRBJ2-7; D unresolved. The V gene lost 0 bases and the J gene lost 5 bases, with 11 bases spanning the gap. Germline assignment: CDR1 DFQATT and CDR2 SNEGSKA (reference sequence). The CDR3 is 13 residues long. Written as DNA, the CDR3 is TGCAGTGCTAGAGATCACAAGCTCCACGAGCAGTACTTC. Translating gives CSARDHKLHEQYF.